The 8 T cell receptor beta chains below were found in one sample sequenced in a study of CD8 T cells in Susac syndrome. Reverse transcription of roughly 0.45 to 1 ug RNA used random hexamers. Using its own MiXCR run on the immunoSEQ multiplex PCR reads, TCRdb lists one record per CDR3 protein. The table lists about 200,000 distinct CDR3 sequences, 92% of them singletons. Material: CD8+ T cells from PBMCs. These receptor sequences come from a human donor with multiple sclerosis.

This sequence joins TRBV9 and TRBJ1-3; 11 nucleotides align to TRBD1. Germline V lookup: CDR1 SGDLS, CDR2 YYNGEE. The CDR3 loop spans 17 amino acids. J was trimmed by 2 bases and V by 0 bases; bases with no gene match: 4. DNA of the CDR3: TGTGCCAGCAGCGTAGATGGACAGGGGGCCGCTGGAAACACCATATATTTT. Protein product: CASSVDGQGAAGNTIYF.

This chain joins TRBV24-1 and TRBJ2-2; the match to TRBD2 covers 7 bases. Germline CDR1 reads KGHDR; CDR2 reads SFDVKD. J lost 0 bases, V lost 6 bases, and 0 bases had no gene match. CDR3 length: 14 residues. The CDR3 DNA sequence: TGTGCCACCAGTAGCGGGACGAACACCGGGGAGCTGTTTTTT. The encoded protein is CATSSGTNTGELFF.

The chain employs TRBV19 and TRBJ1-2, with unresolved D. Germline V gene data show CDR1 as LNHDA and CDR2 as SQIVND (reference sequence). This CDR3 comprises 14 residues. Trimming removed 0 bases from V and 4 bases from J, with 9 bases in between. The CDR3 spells CASSIETRRYGYTF. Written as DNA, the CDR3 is TGTGCCAGTAGTATAGAGACCAGGCGCTATGGCTACACCTTC. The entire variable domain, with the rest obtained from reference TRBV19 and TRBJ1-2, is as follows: DGGITQSPKYLFRKEGQNVTLSCEQNLNHDAMYWYRQDPGQGLRLIYYSQIVNDFQKGDIAEGYSVSREKKESFPLTVTSAQKNPTAFYLCASSIETRRYGYTFGSGTRLTVV.

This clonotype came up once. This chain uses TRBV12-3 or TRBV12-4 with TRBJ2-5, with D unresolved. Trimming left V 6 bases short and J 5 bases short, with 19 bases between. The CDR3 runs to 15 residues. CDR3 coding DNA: TGTGCCAGCAGCCTCGCGGAACTTTCTCACGAGACCCAGTACTTC. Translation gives CASSLAELSHETQYF.

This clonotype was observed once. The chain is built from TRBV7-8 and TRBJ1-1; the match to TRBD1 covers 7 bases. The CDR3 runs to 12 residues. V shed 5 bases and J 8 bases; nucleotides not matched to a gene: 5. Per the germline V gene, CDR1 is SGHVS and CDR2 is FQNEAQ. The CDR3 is CASSRGTAEAFF. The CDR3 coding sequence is TGTGCCAGCAGCAGAGGGACAGCCGAAGCTTTCTTT.

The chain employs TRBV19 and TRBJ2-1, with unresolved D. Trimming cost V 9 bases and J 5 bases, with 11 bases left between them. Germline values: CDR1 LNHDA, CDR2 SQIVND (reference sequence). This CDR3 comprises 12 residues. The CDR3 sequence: CASRIGNNEQFF. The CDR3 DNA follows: TGTGCCAGCCGCATAGGGAACAATGAGCAGTTCTTC.

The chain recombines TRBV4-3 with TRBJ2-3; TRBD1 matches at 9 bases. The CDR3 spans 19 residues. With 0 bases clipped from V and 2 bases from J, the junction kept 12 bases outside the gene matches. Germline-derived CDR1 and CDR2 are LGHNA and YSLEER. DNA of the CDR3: TGCGCCAGCAGCCAAGAAGCTGCAGCCGGGACAGGGACCACAGATACGCAGTATTTT. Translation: CASSQEAAAGTGTTDTQYF.

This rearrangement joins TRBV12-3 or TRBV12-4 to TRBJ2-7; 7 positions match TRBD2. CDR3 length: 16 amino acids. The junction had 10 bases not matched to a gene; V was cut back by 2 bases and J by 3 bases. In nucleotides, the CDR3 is TGTGCCAGCAGTTTACAGGTGGGAGGGAAGGTCTACGAGCAGTACTTC. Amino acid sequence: CASSLQVGGKVYEQYF.